Listed below are T cell receptor beta chains from one sample, sequenced in a study of lymphopenia after photon versus proton radiotherapy. Assay used: immunoSEQ multiplex PCR; TCRdb lists only in-frame clones, some missing. This table holds tens of thousands of clones, about 86% found once. This specimen was peripheral blood, taken from a patient treated with proton-based radiotherapy. The receptor source for this set is a woman in her 70s with pancreatic cancer. Some clones in this sample may be carry-over from other donors' samples. Each CDR3 is given with its conserved first and last residue. Each record gives: J gene, V gene, clone size, D gene, CDR3 protein, CDR3 DNA. A D gene is named only where the DNA matches it firmly. Not every row has a clone size; where given, it reads once, few, many or a size class.

j_gene: TRBJ1-5; v_gene: TRBV19; abundance: NA; d_gene: NA; CDR3aa: CASMSGPLYSNQPQHF; CDR3nt: TGTGCCAGTATGTCAGGACCACTTTATAGCAATCAGCCCCAGCATTTT
j_gene: TRBJ1-1; v_gene: TRBV5-1; abundance: once; d_gene: NA; CDR3aa: CASSARESDTEAFF; CDR3nt: TGCGCCAGCAGCGCGAGGGAGAGCGACACTGAAGCTTTCTTT
j_gene: TRBJ2-3; v_gene: TRBV11-2; abundance: NA; d_gene: TRBD2; CDR3aa: CASSLDPGGADTQYF; CDR3nt: TGTGCCAGCAGCTTAGATCCGGGAGGGGCAGATACGCAGTATTTT
j_gene: TRBJ1-1; v_gene: TRBV5-4; abundance: NA; d_gene: NA; CDR3aa: CASSLRQNTEAFF; CDR3nt: TGTGCCAGCAGCTTGAGACAGAACACTGAAGCTTTCTTT
j_gene: TRBJ2-7; v_gene: TRBV28; abundance: once; d_gene: NA; CDR3aa: CASSSHTGPAEQYF; CDR3nt: TGTGCCAGCAGTTCCCATACAGGGCCCGCCGAGCAGTACTTC
j_gene: TRBJ2-5; v_gene: TRBV7-8; abundance: NA; d_gene: NA; CDR3aa: CASSSYGTSQETQYF; CDR3nt: TGTGCCAGCAGTTCATATGGGACTTCCCAAGAGACCCAGTACTTC
j_gene: TRBJ2-1; v_gene: TRBV30; abundance: NA; d_gene: NA; CDR3aa: CAWGSSAGERQFF; CDR3nt: TGTGCCTGGGGCTCAAGCGCGGGTGAACGGCAGTTCTTC
j_gene: TRBJ1-1; v_gene: TRBV9; abundance: NA; d_gene: NA; CDR3aa: CASSRGGAQNTEAFF; CDR3nt: TGTGCCAGCAGCCGTGGAGGGGCGCAGAACACTGAAGCTTTCTTT
j_gene: TRBJ1-3; v_gene: TRBV4-3; abundance: NA; d_gene: TRBD1; CDR3aa: CASSRPGTDSGNTIYF; CDR3nt: TGCGCCAGCAGCCGCCCAGGGACAGACTCTGGAAACACCATATATTTT
j_gene: TRBJ1-3; v_gene: TRBV7-4; abundance: NA; d_gene: TRBD1; CDR3aa: CASSPWTGPVLHGNTIYF; CDR3nt: TGTGCCAGCAGCCCCTGGACAGGCCCGGTACTCCATGGAAACACCATATATTTT
j_gene: TRBJ2-5; v_gene: TRBV12-5; abundance: NA; d_gene: NA; CDR3aa: CASGLGPGLGETQYF; CDR3nt: TGTGCTAGTGGTTTGGGTCCAGGATTGGGAGAGACCCAGTACTTC
j_gene: TRBJ1-1; v_gene: TRBV30; abundance: NA; d_gene: NA; CDR3aa: CAWSRGTEAFF; CDR3nt: TGTGCCTGGAGCCGAGGCACTGAAGCTTTCTTT
j_gene: TRBJ2-7; v_gene: TRBV7-2; abundance: NA; d_gene: TRBD2; CDR3aa: CASSPVRTSYEQYF; CDR3nt: TGTGCCAGCAGCCCCGTCAGGACTAGCTACGAGCAGTACTTC
j_gene: TRBJ2-7; v_gene: TRBV29-1; abundance: NA; d_gene: TRBD2; CDR3aa: CSVEGAGGDYEQYF; CDR3nt: TGCAGCGTTGAAGGGGCGGGAGGGGATTACGAGCAGTACTTC
j_gene: TRBJ2-1; v_gene: TRBV11-2; abundance: few; d_gene: TRBD2; CDR3aa: CASSLAPGLAGKNEQFF; CDR3nt: TGTGCCAGCAGCTTAGCTCCTGGACTAGCAGGGAAGAATGAGCAGTTCTTC
j_gene: TRBJ1-1; v_gene: TRBV5-6; abundance: NA; d_gene: NA; CDR3aa: CASSFRDTEAFF; CDR3nt: TGTGCCAGCAGCTTTCGGGACACTGAAGCTTTCTTT
j_gene: TRBJ1-2; v_gene: TRBV25-1; abundance: NA; d_gene: NA; CDR3aa: CASSEPEEGDGYTF; CDR3nt: TGTGCCAGCAGTGAACCGGAGGAGGGGGATGGCTACACCTTC
j_gene: TRBJ1-2; v_gene: TRBV28; abundance: NA; d_gene: NA; CDR3aa: CASSTPGAYYGYTF; CDR3nt: TGTGCCAGCAGTACGCCAGGGGCTTACTATGGCTACACCTTC
j_gene: TRBJ2-7; v_gene: TRBV27; abundance: NA; d_gene: TRBD1; CDR3aa: CASSFHPGTAYEQYF; CDR3nt: TGTGCCAGCAGTTTCCACCCCGGGACAGCCTACGAGCAGTACTTC
j_gene: TRBJ2-7; v_gene: TRBV4-1; abundance: NA; d_gene: TRBD1; CDR3aa: CASSQGLQGAYEQYF; CDR3nt: TGCGCCAGCAGCCAAGGCTTACAGGGGGCCTACGAGCAGTACTTC
j_gene: TRBJ2-2; v_gene: TRBV29-1; abundance: NA; d_gene: NA; CDR3aa: CSVARANTGELFF; CDR3nt: TGCAGCGTTGCTAGGGCGAACACCGGGGAGCTGTTTTTT
j_gene: TRBJ1-4; v_gene: TRBV25-1; abundance: NA; d_gene: NA; CDR3aa: CASSVSGEKLFF; CDR3nt: TGTGCCAGCAGTGTTTCAGGTGAAAAACTGTTTTTT
j_gene: TRBJ2-7; v_gene: TRBV27; abundance: NA; d_gene: TRBD1; CDR3aa: CASSLRGPGGTEQYF; CDR3nt: TGTGCCAGCAGTTTAAGAGGGCCAGGGGGCACCGAGCAGTACTTC
j_gene: TRBJ2-1; v_gene: TRBV4-1; abundance: once; d_gene: TRBD2; CDR3aa: CASSRTSGSYNEQFF; CDR3nt: TGCGCCAGCAGCCGAACTAGCGGGTCCTACAATGAGCAGTTCTTC
j_gene: TRBJ2-1; v_gene: TRBV27; abundance: NA; d_gene: NA; CDR3aa: CASSLRPTDEQFF; CDR3nt: TGTGCCAGCAGTTTACGGCCTACGGATGAGCAGTTCTTC
j_gene: TRBJ2-7; v_gene: TRBV6-6; abundance: NA; d_gene: NA; CDR3aa: CASSEEVTYEQYF; CDR3nt: TGTGCCAGCAGTGAGGAGGTTACCTACGAGCAGTACTTC
j_gene: TRBJ2-5; v_gene: TRBV5-6; abundance: NA; d_gene: TRBD2; CDR3aa: CASSLAWGTSGRRETQYF; CDR3nt: TGTGCCAGCAGCTTGGCTTGGGGGACTAGCGGGAGGAGAGAGACCCAGTACTTC
j_gene: TRBJ2-7; v_gene: TRBV19; abundance: NA; d_gene: TRBD1; CDR3aa: CASSPGTGREQYF; CDR3nt: TGTGCCAGTAGTCCCGGGACAGGGAGGGAGCAGTACTTC
j_gene: TRBJ2-3; v_gene: TRBV7-8; abundance: NA; d_gene: NA; CDR3aa: CASRADTSTDTQYF; CDR3nt: TGTGCCAGTAGAGCGGATACTAGCACAGATACGCAGTATTTT
j_gene: TRBJ2-3; v_gene: TRBV19; abundance: once; d_gene: NA; CDR3aa: CASSNAYTDTQYF; CDR3nt: TGTGCCAGTAGCAACGCTTACACAGATACGCAGTATTTT
j_gene: TRBJ2-1; v_gene: TRBV11-2; abundance: once; d_gene: NA; CDR3aa: CASSYPIGYSGEQFF; CDR3nt: TGTGCCAGCAGCTACCCGATAGGCTATTCGGGTGAGCAGTTCTTC
j_gene: TRBJ1-4; v_gene: TRBV5-1; abundance: NA; d_gene: TRBD1; CDR3aa: CASRGTGTARREKLFF; CDR3nt: TGCGCCAGCCGAGGGACAGGGACCGCCCGCCGTGAAAAACTGTTTTTT
j_gene: TRBJ1-5; v_gene: TRBV18; abundance: NA; d_gene: NA; CDR3aa: CASSPGAISNQPQHF; CDR3nt: TGTGCCAGCTCACCAGGCGCCATTAGCAATCAGCCCCAGCATTTT
j_gene: TRBJ1-1; v_gene: TRBV11-2; abundance: NA; d_gene: NA; CDR3aa: CASSLEQSNTEAFF; CDR3nt: TGTGCCAGCAGCTTGGAACAATCGAACACTGAAGCTTTCTTT
j_gene: TRBJ2-2; v_gene: TRBV5-6; abundance: NA; d_gene: TRBD1; CDR3aa: CASSLYGQGFTGELFF; CDR3nt: TGTGCCAGCAGCTTGTATGGACAGGGGTTTACCGGGGAGCTGTTTTTT
j_gene: TRBJ2-2; v_gene: TRBV9; abundance: once; d_gene: NA; CDR3aa: CASSGRRVSNTGELFF; CDR3nt: TGTGCCAGCAGCGGACGCAGGGTTTCGAACACCGGGGAGCTGTTTTTT
j_gene: TRBJ2-1; v_gene: TRBV5-1; abundance: once; d_gene: TRBD1; CDR3aa: CASSLGQGVFNEQFF; CDR3nt: TGCGCCAGCAGCTTGGGGCAGGGGGTATTCAATGAGCAGTTCTTC
j_gene: TRBJ1-1; v_gene: TRBV7-2; abundance: NA; d_gene: NA; CDR3aa: CASSMRILVGTEAFF; CDR3nt: TGTGCCAGCAGCATGCGAATCCTCGTGGGGACTGAAGCTTTCTTT
j_gene: TRBJ2-1; v_gene: TRBV10-1; abundance: few; d_gene: NA; CDR3aa: CASSESGRPNEQFF; CDR3nt: TGCGCCAGCAGTGAGTCAGGCAGGCCCAATGAGCAGTTCTTC
j_gene: TRBJ2-5; v_gene: TRBV19; abundance: NA; d_gene: TRBD2; CDR3aa: CASEGTREETQYF; CDR3nt: TGTGCCAGTGAGGGGACTAGAGAAGAGACCCAGTACTTC
j_gene: TRBJ1-2; v_gene: TRBV4-1; abundance: NA; d_gene: TRBD1; CDR3aa: CASSASTGEGYTF; CDR3nt: TGCGCCAGCAGCGCTAGTACAGGGGAAGGCTACACCTTC
j_gene: TRBJ2-3; v_gene: TRBV6-4; abundance: NA; d_gene: TRBD2; CDR3aa: CASSAAGGTDTQYF; CDR3nt: TGTGCCAGCAGTGCTGCGGGAGGGACAGATACGCAGTATTTT
j_gene: TRBJ1-1; v_gene: TRBV28; abundance: NA; d_gene: NA; CDR3aa: CASSLPDRVRSEAFF; CDR3nt: TGTGCCAGCAGTTTACCAGACAGAGTGCGATCTGAAGCTTTCTTT
j_gene: TRBJ2-1; v_gene: TRBV7-2; abundance: NA; d_gene: NA; CDR3aa: CASSLGLLYEQFF; CDR3nt: TGTGCCAGCAGCCTAGGACTCTTATATGAGCAGTTCTTC
j_gene: TRBJ2-1; v_gene: TRBV10-1; abundance: NA; d_gene: NA; CDR3aa: CASSGAGGPYNEQFF; CDR3nt: TGCGCCAGCAGTGGAGCCGGGGGACCCTACAATGAGCAGTTCTTC
j_gene: TRBJ1-2; v_gene: TRBV19; abundance: NA; d_gene: NA; CDR3aa: CASSMSLDDGYTF; CDR3nt: TGTGCCAGTAGTATGTCGTTGGATGATGGCTACACCTTC
j_gene: TRBJ1-1; v_gene: TRBV6-1; abundance: NA; d_gene: NA; CDR3aa: CASKTEPNTEAFF; CDR3nt: TGTGCCAGCAAGACCGAACCGAACACTGAAGCTTTCTTT
j_gene: TRBJ2-7; v_gene: TRBV5-1; abundance: NA; d_gene: TRBD1; CDR3aa: CASSLGGTGGSVNEQYF; CDR3nt: TGCGCCAGCAGCCTGGGCGGGACAGGGGGTTCGGTGAACGAGCAGTACTTC
j_gene: TRBJ2-7; v_gene: TRBV6-5; abundance: NA; d_gene: TRBD2; CDR3aa: CASSYSAGVYEQYF; CDR3nt: TGTGCCAGCAGTTACTCGGCGGGAGTGTACGAGCAGTACTTC
j_gene: TRBJ1-3; v_gene: TRBV18; abundance: NA; d_gene: NA; CDR3aa: CASSPPNSGNTIYF; CDR3nt: TGTGCCAGCTCGCCACCCAACTCTGGAAACACCATATATTTT
j_gene: TRBJ2-7; v_gene: TRBV7-2; abundance: NA; d_gene: TRBD2; CDR3aa: CASSWTSSYEQYF; CDR3nt: TGTGCCAGCAGCTGGACTAGCAGCTACGAGCAGTACTTC
j_gene: TRBJ1-1; v_gene: TRBV11-1; abundance: few; d_gene: NA; CDR3aa: CASSSRTVNTEAFF; CDR3nt: TGTGCCAGCAGCTCGAGAACAGTGAACACTGAAGCTTTCTTT
j_gene: TRBJ1-3; v_gene: TRBV6-5; abundance: NA; d_gene: NA; CDR3aa: CASSYSGRGLGNTIYF; CDR3nt: TGTGCCAGCAGTTATTCGGGCCGAGGACTTGGAAACACCATATATTTT
j_gene: TRBJ2-3; v_gene: TRBV28; abundance: NA; d_gene: NA; CDR3aa: CASSDSSTDTQYF; CDR3nt: TGTGCCAGCAGTGACTCCTCCACAGATACGCAGTATTTT